This T cell receptor beta chain was sequenced for a study of cytomegalovirus exposure and HLA in healthy donors. Study at large: The same platform used for the 666 first-cohort repertoires was also used for the 120 or so validation repertoires, as a later analysis reported.

Produced via immunoSEQ multiplex PCR; TCRdb's table is partial and in-frame only. The repertoire includes under 65,000 clones, about nine tenths of them detected once, and 7.5% to 9.5% sits in the top ten. This clone is a singleton in its sample. The CDR3 covers 16 residues. V was shortened by 0 bases and J by 12 bases, with 24 bases between the two germline ends. Germline V lookup: CDR1 LGHNA, CDR2 YNFKEQ. The gene calls are TRBV4-2 and TRBJ2-7; maybe TRBD1 (5 bases). The sample was PBMCs. This clonotype was obtained from a woman aged 18-29 years in good health and CMV-seropositive. Here the CDR3 reads CASSQDYSEGALSRYF. The CDR3 region has the DNA TGTGCCAGCAGCCAAGATTACTCGGAAGGGGCCCTCTCACGGTACTTC.